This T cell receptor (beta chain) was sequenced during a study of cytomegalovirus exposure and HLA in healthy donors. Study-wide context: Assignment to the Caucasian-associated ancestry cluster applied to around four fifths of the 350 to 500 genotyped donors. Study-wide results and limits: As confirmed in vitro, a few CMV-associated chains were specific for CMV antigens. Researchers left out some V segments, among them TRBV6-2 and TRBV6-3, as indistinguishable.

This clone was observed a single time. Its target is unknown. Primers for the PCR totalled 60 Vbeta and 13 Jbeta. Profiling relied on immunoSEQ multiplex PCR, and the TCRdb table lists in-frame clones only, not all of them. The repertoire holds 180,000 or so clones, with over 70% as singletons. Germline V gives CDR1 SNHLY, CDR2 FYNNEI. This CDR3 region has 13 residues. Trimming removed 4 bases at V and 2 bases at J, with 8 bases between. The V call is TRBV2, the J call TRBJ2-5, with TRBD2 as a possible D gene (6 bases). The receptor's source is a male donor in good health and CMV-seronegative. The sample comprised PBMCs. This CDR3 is CASSAGTQETQYF. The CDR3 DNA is TGTGCCAGCAGTGCGGGGACTCAAGAGACCCAGTACTTC.